This T cell receptor beta chain appears in the sequencing data of a study of T cells in Graves' hyperthyroidism and ophthalmopathy. The study, taken as a whole, reports: Ophthalmopathy was model-predicted a median about six months pre-onset. Blood samples included most of the expanded thyroid clonotypes exceeding 0.001.

Amplified TCR beta CDR3 regions came from RNA transcripts. HTBI primers were used for first-round RT-PCR of the TCR CDR3. Using its own MiXCR run on the multiplex PCR reads, TCRdb lists one record per CDR3 protein. The sample has over 550,000 distinct CDR3 sequences, around 17% seen once. The CDR3 contains 13 residues. V was cut by 0 bases and J by 7 bases, with 6 bases left in between. CDR1 is LGHNA and CDR2 is YSLEER in the germline V gene. Lactation, pregnancy, other autoimmune disease or uncontrolled infection led to exclusion of patients. This clonotype appeared a few times. Its antigen is unknown.

This sequence joins TRBV4-3 and TRBJ1-4, with D unresolved. The TCR was taken from a woman aged 18-29 years with Graves' hyperthyroidism. The sequenced sample consisted of blood. The CDR3 DNA reads as TGCGCCAGCAGCCAAGATGGAGCTGAAAAACTGTTTTTT. As protein: CASSQDGAEKLFF.